The sample holds many counts of the clone carrying this TCR beta chain. Its cognate antigen is unknown. The CDR3 spans 15 residues. Germline CDR1 and CDR2: MGHRA and YSYEKL. V dropped 2 bases and J dropped 4; count of bases not matched to a gene: 5. This record comes from a study of T cells in Graves' hyperthyroidism and ophthalmopathy. Looking at the study overall: The initial diagnosis was the point when peripheral blood was collected, ahead of any treatment. Findings and caveats of the study: Blood shared most expanded thyroid clonotypes above 0.001.

Ophthalmopathy patients showed a Clinical Activity Score of at least 3, NOSPECS grade of at least 4 and duration under 3 months. Lactation, pregnancy, other autoimmune disease or uncontrolled infection led to exclusion of patients. RNA transcripts were the template for amplifying TCR beta CDR3 regions. The TCR CDR3 first-round RT-PCR relied on the HTBI primer set. From the multiplex PCR reads, TCRdb called clonotypes with MiXCR, one entry per CDR3 protein. The table lists about 600,000 distinct CDR3 sequences, 12% to 15% of them singletons. Material for sequencing was blood. The receptor was isolated from a young woman with Graves' ophthalmopathy. V and J are TRBV4-1 and TRBJ1-1; TRBD1 matches 9 bases. CDR3 sequence: CASSQHRGHSTEAFF. DNA for the CDR3: TGCGCCAGCAGCCAACACAGGGGGCATAGCACTGAAGCTTTCTTT.